The 17 T cell receptor beta chains listed next were all sequenced from one sample in a study of blood T cell repertoires in COVID-19 (dated by TCRdb to the early 2020s). Preparation of the library involved the immunoSEQ multiplex PCR assay. Imported from immuneACCESS, the table was reduced by TCRdb to in-frame sequences with V and J called. These copies leave out some clones; in studies compared against another copy, an unresolved V gene accounts for under half, and the cause of the remainder is not known. This sample is represented by about 70,000 clones; about 90% of them were singletons. The biggest ten clones account for 7.5% to 9.5% of the sample. Sequencing was performed on peripheral blood. The receptor set was obtained from a human donor in a cohort sampled during active COVID-19.

The chain joins TRBV5-6 to TRBJ1-1, with a weak D call TRBD1 (6 bases). Trimming removed 2 bases at V and 3 bases at J, with 17 bases between. Germline CDR1 reads SGHDT; CDR2 reads YYEEEE. The CDR3 consists of 16 residues. The CDR3 DNA is TGTGCCAGCAGCTTAGGGACACAGTTATGGGACACTGAAGCTTTCTTT. Amino acid sequence: CASSLGTQLWDTEAFF.

The V and J genes are TRBV3-1 (or the pseudogene TRBV3-2) and TRBJ1-1; TRBD1 matches 7 bases. Germline CDR1 and CDR2: LGHDT and YNNKEL (reference sequence). CDR3 length: 17 residues. Unmatched junction bases numbered 7, after V lost 0 bases and J lost 0 bases. CDR3 region: CASSQEKGAGVNTEAFF. The CDR3 region has the DNA TGTGCCAGCAGCCAAGAGAAGGGGGCAGGTGTGAACACTGAAGCTTTCTTT.

This chain connects TRBV27 to TRBJ2-7, with D perhaps TRBD2 (5 bases). Germline V gene sequence: CDR1 MNHEY, CDR2 SMNVEV (reference sequence). CDR3 length equals 15 residues. V shed 0 bases and J shed 3 bases, with 12 bases lying between them. CDR3 region: CASSLSGGRDYEQYF. The DNA for the CDR3 is TGTGCCAGCAGTTTATCAGGAGGACGGGACTACGAGCAGTACTTC.

The rearrangement uses TRBV12-3 or TRBV12-4 and TRBJ2-7; D remains ambiguous. V gave up 5 bases and J gave up 2 bases, with 10 bases separating them. The CDR3 covers 13 residues. Written as DNA, the CDR3 is TGTGCCAGCAGTACCTCCGTAGCCTACGAGCAGTACTTC. This translates into CASSTSVAYEQYF.

The V call is TRBV2, the J call TRBJ2-7; 10 positions match TRBD1. The CDR3 consists of 14 residues. Per germline, CDR1 SNHLY and CDR2 FYNNEI. Germline trimming cut 3 bases from V and 4 bases from J; bases unmatched to any gene: 3. The CDR3 loop reads CASSETGGLYEQYF. The CDR3 nucleotides are TGTGCCAGCAGTGAGACAGGGGGCCTGTACGAGCAGTACTTC.

The chain uses TRBV13 and TRBJ1-2, with a possible D match to TRBD1 (5 bases). This CDR3 comprises 20 residues. Trimming took off 0 bases at V and 0 bases at J, with 23 bases between the two ends. Germline V gene lookup returns CDR1 PRHDT and CDR2 FYEKMQ (reference sequence). The CDR3 loop reads CASSLGISLGATSANYGYTF. The CDR3 DNA follows: TGTGCCAGCAGCTTAGGAATATCGTTAGGGGCTACAAGTGCTAACTATGGCTACACCTTC.

The chain joins TRBV10-2 to TRBJ2-7; tentative D call: TRBD1 (5 bases). CDR3 length equals 15 residues. Trimming shortened V by 4 bases and J by 3 bases, and 16 bases separated the two germline ends. Germline loops: CDR1 WSHSY, CDR2 SAAADI. The CDR3 bases are TGCGCCAGCAGTGTGGAAGGGGTAGATAACTACGAGCAGTACTTC. Translating it yields CASSVEGVDNYEQYF.

A word on this clone: The sample has other DNA sequences that encode this CDR3 too. The CDR3 here is CASSLTGGNTEAFF. The CDR3 nucleotides read TGTGCCAGCAGCCTGACAGGGGGCAACACTGAAGCTTTCTTT. This chain connects TRBV27 to TRBJ1-1; TRBD1 matches 10 bases. Looked up from germline, CDR1 is MNHEY and CDR2 is SMNVEV (reference sequence). The trim removed 6 bases at V and 2 bases at J, leaving 3 bases unmatched. The CDR3 is 14 residues long.

This chain uses TRBV5-1 with TRBJ1-2, with 8 nucleotides matching TRBD1. This CDR3 comprises 14 residues. Germline values: CDR1 SGHRS, CDR2 YFSETQ. The trim removed 4 bases at V and 5 bases at J, leaving 7 bases unmatched. The CDR3 DNA sequence: TGCGCCAGCAGCCCAGGACAGGGAAGATATGGCTACACCTTC. Translation: CASSPGQGRYGYTF. The variable domain in full, completed from reference TRBV5-1 and TRBJ1-2, reads KAGVTQTPRYLIKTRGQQVTLSCSPISGHRSVSWYQQTPGQGLQFLFEYFSETQRNKGNFPGRFSGRQFSNSRSEMNVSTLELGDSALYLCASSPGQGRYGYTFGSGTRLTVV.

V gene TRBV19 combines with J gene TRBJ2-7; TRBD1 is a possible D gene (6 bases). V lost 3 bases and J lost 6, with 12 bases in between. Germline CDR1 is LNHDA and CDR2 is SQIVND (reference sequence). This CDR3 spans 13 amino acids. The CDR3 sequence: CASSIGQTTEQYF. The CDR3 DNA sequence: TGTGCCAGTAGTATTGGACAGACAACCGAGCAGTACTTC.

This clone occurred once. The genes are TRBV6-2 or TRBV6-3 and TRBJ2-7; tentative D call: TRBD1 (6 bases). Germline CDR1 is MNHEY and CDR2 is SVGEGT. Trimming left V 2 bases short and J 3 bases short, with 14 bases between. CDR3 length equals 15 residues. In DNA form, the CDR3 reads TGTGCCAGCAGTTACAGACAGGCGGGTGTCTACGAGCAGTACTTC. This translates into CASSYRQAGVYEQYF.

This rearrangement joins TRBV23-1 to TRBJ2-7; 9 positions match TRBD1. TRBV23-1 is reported as an ORF; its role is uncertain. The J segment lost 1 base and the V segment lost 8 bases, leaving 6 bases of the junction unmatched. The CDR3 spans 14 residues. The CDR3: CASYLGTGSYEQYF. The DNA of the CDR3 is TGCGCCAGCTACCTAGGGACAGGGTCCTACGAGCAGTACTTC.

The J gene is TRBJ2-1, the V gene TRBV11-2; D perhaps matches TRBD2 (7 bases). V lost 7 bases and J lost 8, with 24 bases in between. The CDR3 totals 16 residues. Germline CDR1 reads SGHAT; CDR2 reads FQNNGV. The chain's CDR3 is CASKLNRGAQGDEQFF. The CDR3, as DNA: TGTGCCAGCAAGTTGAACCGGGGGGCCCAGGGCGATGAGCAGTTCTTC.

This clone was seen a handful of times. The J gene is TRBJ2-7, the V gene TRBV3-1 (or the pseudogene TRBV3-2); 7 bases map to TRBD2. The CDR3 consists of 17 residues. V lost 0 bases to trimming and J lost 0 bases; unmatched junction nucleotides: 8. Germline CDR1 reads LGHDT; CDR2 reads YNNKEL (reference sequence). DNA of the CDR3: TGTGCCAGCAGCCAAGATTGGCGGGGACTAAGCTCCTACGAGCAGTACTTC. This codes for CASSQDWRGLSSYEQYF.

J is TRBJ1-2 and V is TRBV12-3 or TRBV12-4; no definite D call. This CDR3 is built from 10 residues. With 4 bases removed from V and 7 bases from J, the gap between germline ends came to 4 bases. The CDR3 DNA is TGTGCCAGCAGTTCGGGTGGCTACACCTTC. This sequence encodes CASSSGGYTF.

J is TRBJ1-3 and V is TRBV9; D not certain. Trimming removed 4 bases at V and 0 bases at J, with 14 bases between. Looked up from germline, CDR1 is SGDLS and CDR2 is YYNGEE. This CDR3 is built from 16 residues. In DNA, the CDR3 is TGTGCCAGCAGCCCCCCCGGACTTAGCTCTGGAAACACCATATATTTT. It yields the protein CASSPPGLSSGNTIYF.

The CDR3 bases are TGTGCCTGGACCACGGGCGGGGGTCACGGCACTGAAGCTTTCTTT. Translated: CAWTTGGGHGTEAFF. The V call is TRBV30, the J call TRBJ1-1; a possible D gene is TRBD1 (5 bases). The CDR3 extends over 15 amino acids. Between the trimmed V and J ends, which lost 4 bases and 4 bases, there was a span of 19 bases. Per the germline V gene, CDR1 is GTSNPN and CDR2 is SVGIG (reference sequence). Together with reference TRBV30 and TRBJ1-1, the CDR3 gives the full variable domain: SQTIHQWPATLVQPVGSPLSLECTVEGTSNPNLYWYRQAAGRGLQLLFYSVGIGQISSEVPQNLSASRPQDRQFILSSKKLLLSDSGFYLCAWTTGGGHGTEAFFGQGTRLTVV.